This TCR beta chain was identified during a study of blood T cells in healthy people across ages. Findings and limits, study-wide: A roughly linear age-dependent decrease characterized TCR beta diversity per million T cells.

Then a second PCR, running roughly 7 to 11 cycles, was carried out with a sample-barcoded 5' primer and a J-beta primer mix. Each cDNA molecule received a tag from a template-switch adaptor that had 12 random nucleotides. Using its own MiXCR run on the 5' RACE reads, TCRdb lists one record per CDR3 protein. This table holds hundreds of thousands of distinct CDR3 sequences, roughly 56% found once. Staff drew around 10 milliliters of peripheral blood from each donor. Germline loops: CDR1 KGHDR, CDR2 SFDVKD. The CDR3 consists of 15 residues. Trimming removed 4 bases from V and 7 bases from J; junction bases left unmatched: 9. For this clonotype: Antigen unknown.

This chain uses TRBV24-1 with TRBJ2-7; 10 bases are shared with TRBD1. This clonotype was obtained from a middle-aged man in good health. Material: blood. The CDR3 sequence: CATSDRTGGEGEQYF. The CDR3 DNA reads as TGTGCCACCAGTGACCGGACAGGGGGAGAAGGGGAGCAGTACTTC.